These 28 T cell receptor beta chains were all obtained from the same sample, sequenced in a study of blood T cell repertoires in COVID-19. Profiling relied on immunoSEQ multiplex PCR, and the TCRdb table lists in-frame clones only, not all of them. The profile shows 200,000 to 250,000 clones, roughly 85% of them singletons. The sample taken for sequencing was peripheral blood. Source of these receptors: a woman at least 80 years old with acute or convalescent COVID-19.

The chain links TRBV9 to TRBJ1-2, with D possibly TRBD1 on 5 matching bases. This CDR3 is 14 amino acids long. CDR1 and CDR2 (germline): SGDLS, YYNGEE. Between the trimmed V and J ends, which lost 1 base and 3 bases, there was a span of 10 bases. Written as DNA, the CDR3 is TGTGCCAGCAGCGTATTTGAACAGGACTATGGCTACACCTTC. Protein: CASSVFEQDYGYTF.

This chain connects TRBV19 to TRBJ1-4; possibly TRBD1 for D (5 bases). The CDR3 has 16 amino acids. Germline CDR1 is LNHDA and CDR2 is SQIVND (reference sequence). Between the trimmed V and J ends, which lost 4 bases and 2 bases, there was a span of 14 bases. The CDR3 coding sequence is TGTGCCAGTAGTACCCAGGGTCGGCTGACTAATGAAAAACTGTTTTTT. Translation: CASSTQGRLTNEKLFF. The complete variable domain, with remaining parts taken from reference TRBV19 and TRBJ1-4, reads DGGITQSPKYLFRKEGQNVTLSCEQNLNHDAMYWYRQDPGQGLRLIYYSQIVNDFQKGDIAEGYSVSREKKESFPLTVTSAQKNPTAFYLCASSTQGRLTNEKLFFGSGTQLSVL.

This chain uses TRBV5-1 with TRBJ2-7; 10 nucleotides align to TRBD1. After removal of 4 bases from V and 1 base from J, the junction contained 11 bases not matched to a gene. Germline loops: CDR1 SGHRS, CDR2 YFSETQ. CDR3 size: 17 residues. Here the CDR3 DNA reads TGCGCCAGCAGCCCCAGCCTCGGACAGGGGGGTTCCTACGAGCAGTACTTC. It encodes CASSPSLGQGGSYEQYF.

The rearrangement uses TRBV7-2 and TRBJ1-6; tentative D call: TRBD1 (5 bases). Germline V gene lookup returns CDR1 SGHTA and CDR2 FQGNSA. There are 13 residues in the CDR3. V was shortened by 2 bases and J by 8 bases, with 7 bases between the two germline ends. The DNA of the CDR3 is TGTGCCAGCAGCTTAAAACAGGATTCACCCCTCCACTTT. As protein: CASSLKQDSPLHF.

The chain couples TRBV6-5 to TRBJ2-1; D unresolved. This CDR3 region has 12 residues. Trimming removed 8 bases from V and 15 bases from J, with 20 bases in between. Germline V gene sequence: CDR1 MNHEY, CDR2 SVGAGI. In DNA form, the CDR3 reads TGTGCCAGCCACTTTCCTCCAAGTCATGGGTTCTTC. Residues: CASHFPPSHGFF.

The V call is TRBV18, the J call TRBJ2-7; D perhaps matches TRBD2 (5 bases). V was pared by 2 bases and J by 4 bases, with 15 bases between. The germline V gene encodes CDR1 KGHSH and CDR2 LQKENI. The CDR3 has 15 amino acids. The CDR3 protein is CASSPTTSPPYEQYF. Written as DNA, the CDR3 is TGTGCCAGCTCACCAACTACTAGTCCACCGTACGAGCAGTACTTC.

The chain links TRBV7-8 to TRBJ2-7, with D possibly being TRBD2 (6 bases). Germline CDR1 and CDR2: SGHVS and FQNEAQ. The CDR3 length is 15 residues. The V end was cut by 4 bases, the J end by 3 bases, with 16 bases between. The CDR3 loop reads CASSSVGEADYEQYF. The DNA of the CDR3 is TGTGCCAGCAGCTCTGTCGGGGAGGCGGACTACGAGCAGTACTTC.

This clone was detected a few times. The chain has TRBV28 and TRBJ1-2; D is uncertain. V shed 7 bases and J shed 4 bases, with 10 bases lying between them. CDR1 MDHEN and CDR2 SYDVKM come from the germline V gene. This CDR3 has 12 residues. The CDR3 DNA sequence: TGTGCCAGCACCGTGAGAGGCTATGGCTACACCTTC. Protein product: CASTVRGYGYTF.

V gene TRBV9 combines with J gene TRBJ1-2, with a weak D call TRBD1 (6 bases). Germline V lookup: CDR1 SGDLS, CDR2 YYNGEE. V was clipped by 4 bases and J by 0 bases, with 10 bases between them. The CDR3 covers 14 residues. The CDR3, as DNA: TGTGCCAGCAGCCGGGACACGGCTAACTATGGCTACACCTTC. This gives the protein CASSRDTANYGYTF.

This chain uses TRBV7-9 with TRBJ2-5; 7 nucleotides line up with TRBD1. The germline V gene encodes CDR1 SEHNR and CDR2 FQNEAQ (reference sequence). The CDR3 extends over 14 amino acids. Losses at the gene ends were 6 bases for V and 2 bases for J; bases not matched to a gene: 6. The CDR3 nucleotides read TGTGCCAGCAGTTCGACAGGGTATCAAGAGACCCAGTACTTC. This sequence encodes CASSSTGYQETQYF. The full variable domain, rest sourced from reference TRBV7-9 and TRBJ2-5, is DTGVSQNPRHKITKRGQNVTFRCDPISEHNRLYWYRQTLGQGPEFLTYFQNEAQLEKSRLLSDRFSAERPKGSFSTLEIQRTEQGDSAMYLCASSSTGYQETQYFGPGTRLLVL.

The rearrangement uses TRBV19 and TRBJ1-1, with TRBD1 identical over 7 bases. The junction had 8 bases not matched to a gene; V was cut back by 7 bases and J by 3 bases. The CDR3 extends over 14 amino acids. Per germline, CDR1 LNHDA and CDR2 SQIVND (reference sequence). The CDR3 region is CASTDDRVHTEAFF. The CDR3 nucleotides are TGTGCCAGTACCGACGACAGGGTTCACACTGAAGCTTTCTTT. Combining the CDR3 with reference TRBV19 and TRBJ1-1 gives the whole variable domain DGGITQSPKYLFRKEGQNVTLSCEQNLNHDAMYWYRQDPGQGLRLIYYSQIVNDFQKGDIAEGYSVSREKKESFPLTVTSAQKNPTAFYLCASTDDRVHTEAFFGQGTRLTVV.

This clone was detected only a few times. The same CDR3 is also encoded by other DNA sequences in this sample. The chain couples TRBV5-4 to TRBJ2-2; 8 bases match TRBD1. CDR3 length equals 15 residues. From germline, CDR1 is SGHNT and CDR2 YYREEE (reference sequence). Losses at the gene ends were 2 bases for V and 0 bases for J; bases not matched to a gene: 0. The CDR3 nucleotides are TGTGCCAGCAGCTTACAGGGGGCGAACACCGGGGAGCTGTTTTTT. Protein: CASSLQGANTGELFF. Full variable domain (rest looked up from reference TRBV5-4 and TRBJ2-2): ETGVTQSPTHLIKTRGQQVTLRCSSQSGHNTVSWYQQALGQGPQFIFQYYREEENGRGNFPPRFSGLQFPNYSSELNVNALELDDSALYLCASSLQGANTGELFFGEGSRLTVL.

The rearrangement links TRBV5-1 to TRBJ2-5; D is unclear. Deletions cut 4 bases from V and 5 bases from J, with 15 bases between. In germline, CDR1 is SGHRS, CDR2 YFSETQ. The CDR3 has 14 amino acids. The CDR3 reads CASSPRWVGETQYF. The DNA for the CDR3 is TGCGCCAGCAGCCCGAGGTGGGTCGGGGAGACCCAGTACTTC.

The genes are TRBV19 and TRBJ1-1; TRBD1 agrees at 8 bases. The junction had 11 bases not matched to a gene; V was cut back by 8 bases and J by 0 bases. The length of the CDR3 is 16 residues. Germline assignment: CDR1 LNHDA and CDR2 SQIVND (reference sequence). The CDR3: CASRLQGDSMNTEAFF. The CDR3 DNA is TGTGCCAGTCGATTACAGGGGGACTCCATGAACACTGAAGCTTTCTTT.

The chain carries TRBV19 and TRBJ1-5; 8 bases line up with TRBD1. Germline V lookup: CDR1 LNHDA, CDR2 SQIVND (reference sequence). The CDR3 spans 15 residues. V was clipped by 5 bases and J by 4 bases; unmatched bases: 7. The CDR3 bases are TGTGCCAGTAGTCCAGGACAGGGTGGAAATCAGCCCCAGCATTTT. Translated, it gives CASSPGQGGNQPQHF.

The V gene is TRBV18, the J gene TRBJ1-3; unclear D gene. This CDR3 contains 16 residues. CDR1 is KGHSH, CDR2 LQKENI, per germline. With 0 bases removed from V and 0 bases from J, the gap between germline ends came to 9 bases. The CDR3 reads CASSPPIYSSGNTIYF. CDR3 coding DNA: TGTGCCAGCTCACCACCGATCTACTCCTCTGGAAACACCATATATTTT.

This clone showed up just once. The V gene is TRBV28, the J gene TRBJ2-7; weak D call: TRBD2 (5 bases). Germline V lookup: CDR1 MDHEN, CDR2 SYDVKM. Trimming removed 5 bases at V and 0 bases at J, with 11 bases between. The CDR3 contains 14 residues. In DNA form, the CDR3 reads TGTGCCAGCAGTCCGGTAGGAGGCTCCTACGAGCAGTACTTC. This encodes CASSPVGGSYEQYF.

This chain connects TRBV6-2 or TRBV6-3 to TRBJ1-5; TRBD1 matches 8 bases. Germline V CDR1 and CDR2: MNHEY, SVGEGT. CDR3 length equals 16 residues. The V gene end was trimmed by 4 bases and the J gene end by 2 bases; junction bases not matched to a gene: 7. CDR3 bases: TGTGCCAGCAGTTCGCCGACAGGGGCTGGCAATCAGCCCCAGCATTTT. Its protein is CASSSPTGAGNQPQHF.

The gene calls are TRBV2 and TRBJ2-1, with 12 bases aligning to TRBD2. The ends lost 6 bases at V and 4 bases at J; junction bases unmatched: 7. CDR3 length: 16 amino acids. Germline V lookup: CDR1 SNHLY, CDR2 FYNNEI. CDR3 protein: CASSRELAGGYNEQFF. The CDR3, as DNA: TGTGCCAGCAGCCGAGAACTAGCGGGGGGATACAATGAGCAGTTCTTC.

The chain employs TRBV28 and TRBJ1-3; no clear D gene. Germline lookup yields CDR1 MDHEN and CDR2 SYDVKM. Trimming stripped 3 bases from V and 2 bases from J, with 11 bases between. This CDR3 is 15 amino acids long. CDR3 residues: CASSFPGGAGNTIYF. The CDR3 nucleotides are TGTGCCAGCAGTTTCCCAGGAGGAGCTGGAAACACCATATATTTT. The variable domain in full, completed from reference TRBV28 and TRBJ1-3, reads DVKVTQSSRYLVKRTGEKVFLECVQDMDHENMFWYRQDPGLGLRLIYFSYDVKMKEKGDIPEGYSVSREKKERFSLILESASTNQTSMYLCASSFPGGAGNTIYFGEGSWLTVV.

The chain is built from TRBV25-1 and TRBJ1-2; 7 bases line up with TRBD1. The CDR3 has 12 amino acids. Losses at the gene ends were 3 bases for V and 10 bases for J; bases not matched to a gene: 5. The germline V gene has CDR1 MGHDK and CDR2 SYGVNS. The CDR3 DNA reads as TGTGCCAGCAGTGAGGCAGGGGGAGACTACACCTTC. Amino acid sequence: CASSEAGGDYTF.

V gene TRBV6-1 combines with J gene TRBJ2-1, with D maybe TRBD2 (6 bases). V lost 1 base, J lost 4 bases, and 11 bases lay in between. CDR1 is MNHNS and CDR2 is SASEGT in the germline V gene. The CDR3 contains 15 residues. The CDR3 spells CASSEELAQYNEQFF. Here the CDR3 DNA reads TGTGCCAGCAGTGAAGAACTAGCCCAATACAATGAGCAGTTCTTC.

The V gene is TRBV5-4, the J gene TRBJ2-7; D may be TRBD1 (6 bases). This CDR3 is 13 amino acids long. Trimming pared 4 bases from V and 5 bases from J, leaving 13 bases between. Germline-derived CDR1 and CDR2 are SGHNT and YYREEE (reference sequence). DNA of the CDR3: TGTGCCAGCAGCGGGCAGGGGCTGCACGAGCAGTACTTC. This gives the protein CASSGQGLHEQYF.

The chain recombines TRBV7-2 with TRBJ2-7; 10 bases line up with TRBD1. From germline, CDR1 is SGHTA and CDR2 FQGNSA. Trimming took 5 bases from V and 2 from J; bases not matched to a gene: 3. This CDR3 contains 14 residues. The CDR3 DNA sequence: TGTGCCAGCAGCACGGGACAGGGGACCTACGAGCAGTACTTC. It is translated as CASSTGQGTYEQYF.

This CDR3 reads CASSVGDSLSEQYF. The DNA of the CDR3 is TGTGCCAGCAGCGTAGGGGACAGTTTGAGCGAGCAGTACTTC. This chain joins TRBV9 and TRBJ2-7; 7 bases align to TRBD1. Germline trimming cut 0 bases from V and 6 bases from J; bases unmatched to any gene: 6. Germline CDR1 SGDLS, CDR2 YYNGEE. This CDR3 is built from 14 residues.

The CDR3 loop is CASSSGSYEQYF. CDR3 coding DNA: TGTGCCAGCAGTTCGGGATCATACGAGCAGTACTTC. The chain links TRBV2 to TRBJ2-7, with D possibly being TRBD2 (5 bases). V shed 5 bases and J shed 4 bases, with 9 bases lying between them. This CDR3 spans 12 amino acids. CDR1 and CDR2 (germline): SNHLY, FYNNEI.

The chain is built from TRBV19 and TRBJ2-7; D is possibly TRBD2 (5 bases). Germline V gene lookup returns CDR1 LNHDA and CDR2 SQIVND (reference sequence). Trimming cost V 5 bases and J 2 bases, with 10 bases left between them. The CDR3 consists of 13 residues. In nucleotides, the CDR3 is TGTGCCAGTAGTGAGGGTAGGGCCTACGAGCAGTACTTC. Translating gives CASSEGRAYEQYF.

The table lists this clone with a few counts. The rearrangement links TRBV5-1 to TRBJ1-3; D gene uncertain. Between the trimmed V and J ends, which lost 0 bases and 0 bases, there was a span of 4 bases. The CDR3 length is 14 residues. Germline V gene data show CDR1 as SGHRS and CDR2 as YFSETQ. Here the CDR3 DNA reads TGCGCCAGCAGCTTGGACAGCTCTGGAAACACCATATATTTT. Translating it yields CASSLDSSGNTIYF.